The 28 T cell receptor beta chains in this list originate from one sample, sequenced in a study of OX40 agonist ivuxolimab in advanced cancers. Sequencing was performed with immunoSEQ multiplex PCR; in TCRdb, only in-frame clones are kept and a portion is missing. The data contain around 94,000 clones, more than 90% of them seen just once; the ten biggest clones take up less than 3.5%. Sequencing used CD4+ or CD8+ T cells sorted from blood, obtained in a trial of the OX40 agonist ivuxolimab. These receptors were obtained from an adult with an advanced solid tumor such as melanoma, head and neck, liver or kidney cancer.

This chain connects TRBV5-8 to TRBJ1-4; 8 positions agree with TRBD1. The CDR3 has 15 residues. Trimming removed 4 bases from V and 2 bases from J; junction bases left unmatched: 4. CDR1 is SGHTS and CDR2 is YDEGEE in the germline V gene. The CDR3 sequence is CASSLGQGTNEKLFF. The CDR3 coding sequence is TGTGCCAGCAGCCTAGGACAGGGCACTAATGAAAAACTGTTTTTT.

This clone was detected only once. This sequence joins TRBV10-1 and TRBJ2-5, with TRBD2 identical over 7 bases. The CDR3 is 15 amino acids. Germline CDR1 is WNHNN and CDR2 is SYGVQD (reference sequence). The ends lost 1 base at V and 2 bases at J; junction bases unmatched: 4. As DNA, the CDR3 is TGCGCCAGCAGTGAGTATTCGGGAGGACAAGAGACCCAGTACTTC. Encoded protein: CASSEYSGGQETQYF.

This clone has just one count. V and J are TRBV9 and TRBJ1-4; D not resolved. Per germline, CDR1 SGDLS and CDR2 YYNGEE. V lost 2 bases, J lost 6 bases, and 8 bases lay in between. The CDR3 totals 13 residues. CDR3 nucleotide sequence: TGTGCCAGCAGCGTTGGCCGAGATGAAAAACTGTTTTTT. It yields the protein CASSVGRDEKLFF. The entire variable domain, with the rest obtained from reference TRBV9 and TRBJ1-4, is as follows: DSGVTQTPKHLITATGQRVTLRCSPRSGDLSVYWYQQSLDQGLQFLIQYYNGEERAKGNILERFSAQQFPDLHSELNLSSLELGDSALYFCASSVGRDEKLFFGSGTQLSVL.

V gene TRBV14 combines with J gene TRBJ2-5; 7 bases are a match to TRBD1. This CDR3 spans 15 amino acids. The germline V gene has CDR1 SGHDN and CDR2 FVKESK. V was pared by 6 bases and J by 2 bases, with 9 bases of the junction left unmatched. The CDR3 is CASSPYRGNQETQYF. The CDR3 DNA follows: TGTGCCAGCAGTCCCTACAGGGGCAATCAAGAGACCCAGTACTTC.

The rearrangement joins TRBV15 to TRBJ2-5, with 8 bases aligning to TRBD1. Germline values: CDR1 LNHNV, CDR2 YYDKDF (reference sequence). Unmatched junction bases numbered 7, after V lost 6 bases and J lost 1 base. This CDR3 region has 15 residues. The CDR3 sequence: CATRPRDRPQETQYF. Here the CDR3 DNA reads TGTGCCACCAGACCCCGGGACAGGCCCCAAGAGACCCAGTACTTC.

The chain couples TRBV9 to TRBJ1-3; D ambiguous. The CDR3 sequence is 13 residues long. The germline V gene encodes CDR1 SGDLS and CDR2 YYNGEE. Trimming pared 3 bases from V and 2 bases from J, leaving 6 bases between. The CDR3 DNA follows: TGTGCCAGCAGCGCAGAGACTGGAAACACCATATATTTT. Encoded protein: CASSAETGNTIYF.

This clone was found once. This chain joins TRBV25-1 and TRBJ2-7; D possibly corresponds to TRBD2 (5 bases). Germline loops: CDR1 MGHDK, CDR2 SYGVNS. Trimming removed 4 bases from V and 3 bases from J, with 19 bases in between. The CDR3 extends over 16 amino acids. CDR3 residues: CASSAGPLSASYEQYF. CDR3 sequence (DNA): TGTGCCAGCAGTGCGGGCCCCCTTAGCGCGAGCTACGAGCAGTACTTC.

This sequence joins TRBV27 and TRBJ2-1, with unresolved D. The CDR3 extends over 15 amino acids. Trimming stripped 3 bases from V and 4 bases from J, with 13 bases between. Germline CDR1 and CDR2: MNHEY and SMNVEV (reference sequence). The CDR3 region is CASSFRAGEYNEQFF. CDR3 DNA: TGTGCCAGCAGTTTCCGGGCAGGAGAGTACAATGAGCAGTTCTTC.

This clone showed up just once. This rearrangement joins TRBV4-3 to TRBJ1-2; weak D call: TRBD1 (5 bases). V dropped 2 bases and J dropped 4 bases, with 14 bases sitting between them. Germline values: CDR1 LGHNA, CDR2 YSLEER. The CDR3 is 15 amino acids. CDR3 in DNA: TGCGCCAGCAGCCAACAACAACAGGTCGTCTATGGCTACACCTTC. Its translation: CASSQQQQVVYGYTF.

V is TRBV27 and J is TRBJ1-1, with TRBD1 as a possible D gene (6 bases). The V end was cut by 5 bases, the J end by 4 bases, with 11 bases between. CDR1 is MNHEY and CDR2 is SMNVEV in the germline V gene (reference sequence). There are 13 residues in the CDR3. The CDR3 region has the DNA TGTGCCAGCAGTCCAGGGGTAGGCACTGAAGCTTTCTTT. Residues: CASSPGVGTEAFF.

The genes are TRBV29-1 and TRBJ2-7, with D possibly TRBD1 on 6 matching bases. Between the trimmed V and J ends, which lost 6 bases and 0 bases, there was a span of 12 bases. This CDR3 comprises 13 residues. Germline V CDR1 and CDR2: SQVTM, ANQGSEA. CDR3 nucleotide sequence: TGCAGCGTGGGACGACAGGACTCCTACGAGCAGTACTTC. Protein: CSVGRQDSYEQYF.

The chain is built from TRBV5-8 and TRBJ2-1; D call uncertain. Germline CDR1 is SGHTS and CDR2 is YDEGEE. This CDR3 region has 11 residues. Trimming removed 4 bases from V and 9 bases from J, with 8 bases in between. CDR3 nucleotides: TGTGCCAGCAGCCCAGCCCTTGAGCAGTTCTTC. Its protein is CASSPALEQFF.

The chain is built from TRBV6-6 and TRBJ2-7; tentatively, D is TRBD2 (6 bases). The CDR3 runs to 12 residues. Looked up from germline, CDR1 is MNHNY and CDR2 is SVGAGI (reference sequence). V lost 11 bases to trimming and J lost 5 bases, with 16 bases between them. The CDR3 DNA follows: TGTGCCTGCTCAGACGGGGAGGACGAGCAGTACTTC. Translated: CACSDGEDEQYF.

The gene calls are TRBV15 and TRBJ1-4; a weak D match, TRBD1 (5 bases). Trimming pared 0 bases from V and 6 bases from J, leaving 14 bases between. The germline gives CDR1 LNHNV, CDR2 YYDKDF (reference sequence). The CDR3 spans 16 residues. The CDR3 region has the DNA TGTGCCACCAGCAGAGAACCGGGGGGTTATTATGAAAAACTGTTTTTT. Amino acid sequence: CATSREPGGYYEKLFF.

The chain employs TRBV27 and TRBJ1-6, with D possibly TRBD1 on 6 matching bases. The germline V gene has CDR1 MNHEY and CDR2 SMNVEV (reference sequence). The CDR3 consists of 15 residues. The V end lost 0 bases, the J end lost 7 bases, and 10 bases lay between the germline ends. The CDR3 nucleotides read TGTGCCAGCAGTTTATCTGGGGGGCGGAATTCACCCCTCCACTTT. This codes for CASSLSGGRNSPLHF.

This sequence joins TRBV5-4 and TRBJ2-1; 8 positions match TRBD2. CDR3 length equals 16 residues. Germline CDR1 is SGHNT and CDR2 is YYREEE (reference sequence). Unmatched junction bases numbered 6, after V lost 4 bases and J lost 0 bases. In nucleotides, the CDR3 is TGTGCCAGCAGCGGGATGGCGGGAGGCTCCTACAATGAGCAGTTCTTC. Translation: CASSGMAGGSYNEQFF. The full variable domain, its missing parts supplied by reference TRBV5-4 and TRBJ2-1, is ETGVTQSPTHLIKTRGQQVTLRCSSQSGHNTVSWYQQALGQGPQFIFQYYREEENGRGNFPPRFSGLQFPNYSSELNVNALELDDSALYLCASSGMAGGSYNEQFFGPGTRLTVL.

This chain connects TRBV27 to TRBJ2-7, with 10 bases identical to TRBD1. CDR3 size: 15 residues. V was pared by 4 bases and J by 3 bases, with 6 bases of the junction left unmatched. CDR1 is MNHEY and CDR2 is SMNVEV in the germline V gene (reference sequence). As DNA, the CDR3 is TGTGCCAGCAGTTATAGGGGGACAGGGGACTACGAGCAGTACTTC. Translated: CASSYRGTGDYEQYF.

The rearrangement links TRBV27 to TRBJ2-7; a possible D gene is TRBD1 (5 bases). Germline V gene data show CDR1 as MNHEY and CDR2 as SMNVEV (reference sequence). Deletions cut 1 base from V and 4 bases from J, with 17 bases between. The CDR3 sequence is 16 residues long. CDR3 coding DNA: TGTGCCAGCAGTTTATGGGGCCGTGGGTGGGCATACGAGCAGTACTTC. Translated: CASSLWGRGWAYEQYF.

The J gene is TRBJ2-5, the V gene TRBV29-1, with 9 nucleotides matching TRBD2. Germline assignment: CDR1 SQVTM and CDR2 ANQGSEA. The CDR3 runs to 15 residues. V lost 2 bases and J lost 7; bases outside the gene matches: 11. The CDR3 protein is CSVERLAGPEGTQYF. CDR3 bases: TGCAGCGTTGAAAGGCTAGCGGGGCCGGAGGGGACCCAGTACTTC.

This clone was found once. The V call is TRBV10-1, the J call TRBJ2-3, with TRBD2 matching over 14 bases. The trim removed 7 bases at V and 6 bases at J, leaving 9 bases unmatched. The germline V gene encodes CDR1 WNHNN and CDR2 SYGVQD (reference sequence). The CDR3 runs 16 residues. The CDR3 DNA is TGCGCCAGCACCGCAGGGACTAGCGGGAGTTGGGATACGCAGTATTTT. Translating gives CASTAGTSGSWDTQYF.

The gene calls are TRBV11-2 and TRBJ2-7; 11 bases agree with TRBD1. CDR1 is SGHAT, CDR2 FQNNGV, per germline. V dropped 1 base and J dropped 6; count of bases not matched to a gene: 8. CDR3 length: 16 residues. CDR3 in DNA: TGTGCCAGCAGCTTAGGCTCCGGGACAGGGGGTCTCGAGCAGTACTTC. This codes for CASSLGSGTGGLEQYF.

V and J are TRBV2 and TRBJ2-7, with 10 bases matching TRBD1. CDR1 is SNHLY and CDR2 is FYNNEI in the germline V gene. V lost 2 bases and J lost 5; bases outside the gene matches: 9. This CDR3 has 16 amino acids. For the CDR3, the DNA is TGTGCCAGCAGTGAAACCCGCCGCGGGACAGGGGACGAGCAGTACTTC. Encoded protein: CASSETRRGTGDEQYF.

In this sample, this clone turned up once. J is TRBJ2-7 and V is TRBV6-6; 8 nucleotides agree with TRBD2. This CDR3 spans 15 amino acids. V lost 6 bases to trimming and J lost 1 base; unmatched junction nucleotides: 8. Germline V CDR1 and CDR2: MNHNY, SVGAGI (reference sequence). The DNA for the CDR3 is TGTGCCAGCAGCAAAGAAGCGGGAGCGTCCTACGAGCAGTACTTC. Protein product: CASSKEAGASYEQYF.

The CDR3 coding sequence is TGCGCCAGCAGCTTAGGACAGGGAACCGACTACGAGCAGTACTTC. It encodes CASSLGQGTDYEQYF. The rearrangement joins TRBV5-1 to TRBJ2-7; 8 positions agree with TRBD1. Losses at the gene ends were 2 bases for V and 3 bases for J; bases not matched to a gene: 7. CDR3 length: 15 amino acids. Germline V lookup: CDR1 SGHRS, CDR2 YFSETQ.

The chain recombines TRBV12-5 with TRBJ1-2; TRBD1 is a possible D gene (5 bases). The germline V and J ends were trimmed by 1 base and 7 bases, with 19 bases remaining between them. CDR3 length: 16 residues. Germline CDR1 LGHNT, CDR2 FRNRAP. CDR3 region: CASGLGTKGLSSGYTF. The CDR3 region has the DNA TGTGCTAGTGGTTTGGGGACAAAAGGTTTGAGTTCTGGCTACACCTTC.

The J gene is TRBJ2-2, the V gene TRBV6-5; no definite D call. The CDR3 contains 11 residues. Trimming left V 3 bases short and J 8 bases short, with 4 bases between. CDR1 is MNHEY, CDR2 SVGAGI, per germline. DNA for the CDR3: TGTGCCAGCAGTTATGGTGGGGAGCTGTTTTTT. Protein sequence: CASSYGGELFF.

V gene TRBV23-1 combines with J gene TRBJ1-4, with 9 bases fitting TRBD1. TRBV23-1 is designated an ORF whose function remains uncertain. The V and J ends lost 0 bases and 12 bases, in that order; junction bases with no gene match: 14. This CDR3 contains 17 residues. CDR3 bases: TGCGCCAGCAGTCAATCGTTGTTTGGACAGGGGAAGGGGGAACTGTTTTTT. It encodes CASSQSLFGQGKGELFF.

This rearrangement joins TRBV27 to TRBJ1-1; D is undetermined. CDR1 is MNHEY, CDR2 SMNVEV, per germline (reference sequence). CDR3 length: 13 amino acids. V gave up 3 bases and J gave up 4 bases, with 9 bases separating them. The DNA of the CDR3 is TGTGCCAGCAGTTTTAACGAAGCCACTGAAGCTTTCTTT. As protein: CASSFNEATEAFF.